The text below deals with one T cell receptor (beta chain). What it binds is unknown. The CDR3 runs to 13 residues. Germline lookup yields CDR1 SGDLS and CDR2 YYNGEE. The ends were cut back, 4 bases at V and 11 bases at J, with 18 bases in the middle. Using immunoSEQ multiplex PCR, the repertoire was profiled, and TCRdb retains in-frame clones only, with some absent. Here the sample spans about 120,000 clones, around 87% being singletons. This sample is part of a study of T cell responses to AZD1222 COVID-19 vaccine. Study-level findings and limits: Spike-specific TCRs gained breadth and depth after people received two AZD1222 doses.

The receptor comes from an adult in good health. Source: peripheral blood, taken on day 0 of AZD1222 vaccination. The chain employs TRBV9 and TRBJ1-1, with D perhaps matching TRBD1 (5 bases). CDR3 sequence: CASSPVGGVNAFF. The CDR3 DNA follows: TGTGCCAGCAGCCCCGTGGGGGGGGTAAACGCTTTCTTT.